This T cell receptor beta chain was profiled in a study of blood T cell repertoires in COVID-19. Study information: Sites across the United States, Italy and Spain contributed samples from acute and convalescent COVID-19. PBMCs, B-cell-depleted T cells, or T cells provided the cDNA or gDNA that made up the material.

The germline V gene encodes CDR1 LNHNV and CDR2 YYDKDF (reference sequence). V lost 3 bases, J lost 2 bases, and 13 bases lay in between. The CDR3 sequence is 15 residues long. Authors' methods: Reference gene primers were amplified, and this amplification served to estimate nucleated cell counts. Assay: immunoSEQ multiplex PCR; the TCRdb copy retains only in-frame clones and omits some. D and trimming were read from the DNA, whereas the V and J calls and clone size are those reported in that table. The data show a few hundred thousand clones, 86% seen once. The material sequenced was peripheral blood. The chain joins TRBV15 to TRBJ1-2; maybe TRBD1 (6 bases). The sequence was collected from a woman in her forties or fifties with acute or convalescent COVID-19. The CDR3 DNA is TGTGCCACCAGCAGTCCCGGGACATCGAACTATGGCTACACCTTC. The encoded protein is CATSSPGTSNYGYTF. The full variable domain, with the rest looked up from reference TRBV15 and TRBJ1-2, is DAMVIQNPRYQVTQFGKPVTLSCSQTLNHNVMYWYQQKSSQAPKLLFHYYDKDFNNEADTPDNFQSRRPNTSFCFLDIRSPGLGDTAMYLCATSSPGTSNYGYTFGSGTRLTVV.